The present TCR beta chain was sequenced within a study of shared clonotypes between healthy human individuals. Repertoires were generated with immunoSEQ multiplex PCR, while TCRdb's copy carries only in-frame clones and drops some. The repertoire holds some 2 million clones, with approximately 94% as singletons. Naive CD8 cells, CD45RO-negative and positively selected for CCR7, excluded terminally differentiated effector memory CD45RA+ cells. This clone showed up just once. The clonotype comes from a young man in good health. The source material was naive CD8+ T cells sorted from blood.

This CDR3 is CASSQATSGSYNEQFF. DNA of the CDR3: TGCGCCAGCAGCCAAGCCACTAGCGGGAGTTACAATGAGCAGTTCTTC. V and J are TRBV4-1 and TRBJ2-1; 11 nucleotides align to TRBD2. J gave up 4 bases and V 1 base, and 3 bases lay outside the gene matches. This CDR3 spans 16 amino acids. Per germline, CDR1 MGHRA and CDR2 YSYEKL.